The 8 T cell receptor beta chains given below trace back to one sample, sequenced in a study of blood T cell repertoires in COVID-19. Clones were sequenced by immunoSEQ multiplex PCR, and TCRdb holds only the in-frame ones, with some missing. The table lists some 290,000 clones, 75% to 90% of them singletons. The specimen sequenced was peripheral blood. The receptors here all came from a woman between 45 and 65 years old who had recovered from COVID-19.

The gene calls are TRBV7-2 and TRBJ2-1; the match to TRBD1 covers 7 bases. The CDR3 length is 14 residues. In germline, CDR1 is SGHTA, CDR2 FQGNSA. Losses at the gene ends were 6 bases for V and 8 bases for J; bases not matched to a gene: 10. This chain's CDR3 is CASRRTGEGYEQFF. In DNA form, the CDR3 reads TGTGCCAGCAGAAGGACAGGCGAGGGATATGAGCAGTTCTTC.

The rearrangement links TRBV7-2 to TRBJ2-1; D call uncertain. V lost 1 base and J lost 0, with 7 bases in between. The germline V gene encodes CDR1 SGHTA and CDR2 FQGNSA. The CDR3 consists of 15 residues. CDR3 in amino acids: CASSLGPVSYNEQFF. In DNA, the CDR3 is TGTGCCAGCAGCTTAGGTCCCGTCTCCTACAATGAGCAGTTCTTC.

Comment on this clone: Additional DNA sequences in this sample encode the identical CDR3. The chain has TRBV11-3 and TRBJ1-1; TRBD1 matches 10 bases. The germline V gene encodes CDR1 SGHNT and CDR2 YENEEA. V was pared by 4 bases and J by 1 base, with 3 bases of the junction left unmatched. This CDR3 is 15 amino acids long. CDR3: CASSSGQGENTEAFF. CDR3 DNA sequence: TGTGCCAGCAGCTCAGGACAGGGGGAGAACACTGAAGCTTTCTTT.

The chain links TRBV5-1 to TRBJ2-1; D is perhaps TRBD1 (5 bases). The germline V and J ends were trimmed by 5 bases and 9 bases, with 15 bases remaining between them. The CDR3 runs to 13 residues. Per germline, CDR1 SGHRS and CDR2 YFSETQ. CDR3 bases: TGCGCCAGCAGACAGGCGCCTGAGGCTGAGCAGTTCTTC. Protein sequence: CASRQAPEAEQFF.

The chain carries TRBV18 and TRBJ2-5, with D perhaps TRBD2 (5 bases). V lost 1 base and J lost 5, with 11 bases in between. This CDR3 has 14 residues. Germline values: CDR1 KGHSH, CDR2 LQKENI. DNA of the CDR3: TGTGCCAGCTCACCACTGGGAGTAGCGGAGACCCAGTACTTC. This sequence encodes CASSPLGVAETQYF.

CDR3 amino acids: CASSPGTGLYEQYF. The CDR3 region has the DNA TGTGCCAGCAGTCCCGGGACTGGACTGTACGAGCAGTACTTC. This chain joins TRBV28 and TRBJ2-7; TRBD2 might be the D (6 bases). Trimming removed 5 bases from V and 4 bases from J, with 15 bases in between. CDR3 length equals 14 residues. Germline lookup yields CDR1 MDHEN and CDR2 SYDVKM.

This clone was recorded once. CDR3 in amino acids: CSASRRSPGTEAFF. The CDR3 coding sequence is TGCAGTGCTAGTAGACGGAGCCCGGGGACTGAAGCTTTCTTT. The chain joins TRBV20-1 to TRBJ1-1; D remains ambiguous. The CDR3 has 14 amino acids. V was cut by 3 bases and J by 5 bases, with 16 bases left in between. Germline lookup yields CDR1 DFQATT and CDR2 SNEGSKA (reference sequence).

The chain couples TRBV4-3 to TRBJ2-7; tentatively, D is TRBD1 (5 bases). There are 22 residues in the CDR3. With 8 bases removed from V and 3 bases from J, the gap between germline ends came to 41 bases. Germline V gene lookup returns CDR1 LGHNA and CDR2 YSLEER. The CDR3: CASHRICCGGVRFDLEIYEQYF. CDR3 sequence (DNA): TGCGCCAGCCACAGGATTTGTTGTGGTGGGGTACGTTTTGACCTCGAGATCTACGAGCAGTACTTC.